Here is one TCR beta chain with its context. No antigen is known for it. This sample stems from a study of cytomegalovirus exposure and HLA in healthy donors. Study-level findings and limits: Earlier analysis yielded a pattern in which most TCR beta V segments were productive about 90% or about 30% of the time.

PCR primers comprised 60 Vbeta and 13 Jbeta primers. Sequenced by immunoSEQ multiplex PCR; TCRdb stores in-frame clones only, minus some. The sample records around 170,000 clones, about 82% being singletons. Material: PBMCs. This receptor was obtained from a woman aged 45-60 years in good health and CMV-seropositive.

For the CDR3, the DNA is TGTGCCATCAGTCAGGGGAACTGGAATGGCTACACCTTC. Protein product: CAISQGNWNGYTF. The chain carries TRBV10-3 and TRBJ1-2, with D possibly being TRBD1 (6 bases). This CDR3 contains 13 residues. Germline V gene lookup returns CDR1 ENHRY and CDR2 SYGVKD. The ends were cut back, 5 bases at V and 6 bases at J, with 13 bases in the middle.